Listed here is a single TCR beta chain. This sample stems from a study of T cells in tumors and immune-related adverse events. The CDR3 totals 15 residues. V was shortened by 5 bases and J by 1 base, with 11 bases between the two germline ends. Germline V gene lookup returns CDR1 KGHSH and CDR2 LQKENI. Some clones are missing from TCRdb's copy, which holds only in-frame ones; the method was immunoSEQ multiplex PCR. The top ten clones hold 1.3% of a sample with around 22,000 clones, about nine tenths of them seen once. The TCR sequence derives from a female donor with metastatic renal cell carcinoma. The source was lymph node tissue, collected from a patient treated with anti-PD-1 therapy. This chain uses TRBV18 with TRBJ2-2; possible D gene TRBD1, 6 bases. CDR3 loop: CASSSGQKNTGELFF. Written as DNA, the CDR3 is TGTGCCAGCTCATCTGGACAGAAGAACACCGGGGAGCTGTTTTTT.